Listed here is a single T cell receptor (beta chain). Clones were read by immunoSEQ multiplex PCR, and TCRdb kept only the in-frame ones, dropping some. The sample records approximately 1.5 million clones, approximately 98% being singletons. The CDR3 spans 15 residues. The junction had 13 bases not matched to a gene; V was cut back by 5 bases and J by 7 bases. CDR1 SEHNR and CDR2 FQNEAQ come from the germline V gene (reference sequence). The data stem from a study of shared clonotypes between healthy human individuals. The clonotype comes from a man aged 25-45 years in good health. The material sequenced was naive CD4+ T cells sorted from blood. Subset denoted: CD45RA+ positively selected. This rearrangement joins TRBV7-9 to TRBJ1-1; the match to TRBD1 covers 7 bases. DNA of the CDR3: TGTGCCAGCAGCCTTAAGACAGGGTTATGGAGTGAAGCTTTCTTT. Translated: CASSLKTGLWSEAFF.